The rows below give T cell receptor beta chains drawn from one sample of a study of blood T cells in healthy people across ages. TCRdb reanalysed the 5' RACE reads using MiXCR and keeps one entry per CDR3 protein. In the table there are approximately 670,000 distinct CDR3 sequences, around 43% of which are singletons. Sequenced input: blood. The source of these receptors is a man older than 75 in good health. CDR3s include the opening cysteine and the closing phenylalanine or tryptophan. The D gene is left open where the match is weak. Clone size is stated in some rows and not others, as once, few, many or a class when expanded.

j_call clone_size d_call v_call cdr3_nt cdr3_aa
TRBJ2-3 . . TRBV4-2 TGTGCCAGCAGCCAAGTGGGGGCTAGCGGAGGCGCAGATACGCAGTATTTT CASSQVGASGGADTQYF
TRBJ2-7 . . TRBV6-6 TGTGCCAGCAGTTACCCGACAGTTCTCCACGAGCAGTACTTC CASSYPTVLHEQYF
TRBJ2-7 many . TRBV7-2 TGTGCCAGCAGCATCGATACGGGGCCTTCCCGCGAGCAGTACTTC CASSIDTGPSREQYF
TRBJ1-5 once . TRBV20-1 TGCAGTGCTAGGACCGGGACGCAAAATCAGCCCCAGCATTTT CSARTGTQNQPQHF
TRBJ1-3 few TRBD1 TRBV28 TGTGCCAGCAGTTTTTATGAGGGGGCAGTTGGAAACACCATATATTTT CASSFYEGAVGNTIYF
TRBJ2-7 . . TRBV11-2 TGTGCCAGCAGCCAACAGGGAAGCGAGCAGTACTTC CASSQQGSEQYF
TRBJ2-3 . . TRBV9 TGTGCCAGCAGCCCACCGGCCACCAGCACAGATACGCAGTATTTT CASSPPATSTDTQYF
TRBJ1-2 . . TRBV12-3/TRBV12-4 TGTGCCAGCAGCCCCCGACAGGACGATGGCTACACCTTC CASSPRQDDGYTF
TRBJ2-5 . . TRBV6-2/TRBV6-3 TGTGCCAGCAGTTCGCGAGCGCCCAGCATGTGGGAGCAGTACTTC CASSSRAPSMWEQYF
TRBJ2-7 . TRBD1 TRBV7-6 TGTGCCAGCAGTCAGGACAGGGTAGTAAATGAGCAGTACTTC CASSQDRVVNEQYF
TRBJ2-7 . . TRBV28 TGTGCCAGCAGTTTGGGAGCAGGGTTAGGGTACGAGCAGTACTTC CASSLGAGLGYEQYF
TRBJ2-1 . . TRBV29-1 TGCAGCGTTGTCCTGACTCACTACGGAGAGGATGAGCAGTTCTTC CSVVLTHYGEDEQFF
TRBJ2-5 . TRBD2 TRBV7-3 TGTGCCAGCAGCTTAGGACTAGCCGACCGGGGGGAGCAGTACTTC CASSLGLADRGEQYF
TRBJ2-1 . TRBD2 TRBV4-2 TGTGCCAGCAGCCAGGGAGCGGGACCAAGCTCCTACAATGAGCAGTTCTTC CASSQGAGPSSYNEQFF
TRBJ2-2 few TRBD1 TRBV5-1 TGCGCCAGCAGCCCAGGACAGGTCCTTAAATCCGGGGAGCTGTTTTTT CASSPGQVLKSGELFF
TRBJ2-4 . TRBD2 TRBV6-1 TGTGCCACCCAGGGCCGTGGAAGCGGGGGCAGGGACAAAAACATTCAGTACTTC CATQGRGSGGRDKNIQYF
TRBJ2-7 few TRBD2 TRBV5-1 TGCGCCAGCAGCTTGGAAGGTAGCGGGAGGAACGAGCAGTACTTC CASSLEGSGRNEQYF
TRBJ1-6 . . TRBV6-5 TGTGCCAGCAGGCCCGATGGGGGGCGTTCACCCCTCCACTTT CASRPDGGRSPLHF
TRBJ2-5 . . TRBV28 TGTGCCCATAACAGGGCCTACAATGAGCAGTACTTC CAHNRAYNEQYF
TRBJ2-5 . . TRBV7-2 TGTGCCAGCAGCACCACGGGGGAGACCCAGTACTTC CASSTTGETQYF
TRBJ2-7 . . TRBV20-1 TGCAGTGCTAGAGATCAACCGGCAGCCTCCTACGAGCAGTACTTC CSARDQPAASYEQYF
TRBJ1-2 . . TRBV30 TGTGCCTGGAGTGCCGTGCGGGGGGCGCAGGGCTACACCTTC CAWSAVRGAQGYTF
TRBJ2-3 . . TRBV12-3/TRBV12-4 TGTGCCAGCAGTCAGTCCTGGGGCACAGATACGCAGTATTTT CASSQSWGTDTQYF
TRBJ2-7 . TRBD2 TRBV6-2/TRBV6-3 TGTGCCAGCACGCTGACTAGCGGGAGTTACGAGCAGTACTTC CASTLTSGSYEQYF
TRBJ2-5 . TRBD2 TRBV10-3 TGTGCCATCAGTGCGAAGCGGGAGCAAGAGACCCAGTACTTC CAISAKREQETQYF
TRBJ2-7 . TRBD1 TRBV29-1 TGCAGCGTTGCCCTATCGACAGGGACAAACTACGAGCAGTACTTC CSVALSTGTNYEQYF
TRBJ1-2 . . TRBV20-1 TGCAGTGCTAGTAGGTTTGGGTATGACTATGGCTACACCTTC CSASRFGYDYGYTF
TRBJ1-1 . . TRBV3-1 TGTGCCAGCAGCCAAGGGAGGGGAGGGAACACTGAAGCTTTCTTT CASSQGRGGNTEAFF
TRBJ1-6 . . TRBV29-1 TGCAGCGTTGAAATACAGGCGAATTCACCCCTCCACTTT CSVEIQANSPLHF
TRBJ2-5 . TRBD1 TRBV7-6 TGTGCCAGCAGCACAGGGGGGTACCAAGAGACCCAGTACTTC CASSTGGYQETQYF
TRBJ2-3 few . TRBV6-2/TRBV6-3 TGTGCCAGCAGTATCCTAGACCAATGGACAGATACGCAGTATTTT CASSILDQWTDTQYF
TRBJ2-7 few . TRBV10-3 TGTGCCATCAGTGACTTCAACCAGGGTATTTACAATGAGCAGTACTTC CAISDFNQGIYNEQYF
TRBJ2-7 . TRBD2 TRBV7-9 TGTGCCAGCATTTTTCCTCGTAGCGGGCTTCGCTACGAGCAGTACTTC CASIFPRSGLRYEQYF
TRBJ2-4 few . TRBV2 TGTGCCAGCAGTAATCTCGGTGGGACTTCCATAGCCAAAAACATTCAGTACTTC CASSNLGGTSIAKNIQYF
TRBJ1-6 few TRBD1 TRBV6-6 TGTGCCAGCATCCCGGGACAGGGGGCTAGAAATTCACCCCTCCACTTT CASIPGQGARNSPLHF
TRBJ2-3 many TRBD2 TRBV7-2 TGTGCCAGCAGCTTACGGCTCCCGGGGGGGGATACGCAGTATTTT CASSLRLPGGDTQYF
TRBJ1-5 . TRBD1 TRBV20-1 TGCGGTGCCAGGACAGGGGCTGGGAGCAATCAGCCCCAGCATTTT CGARTGAGSNQPQHF
TRBJ2-4 few . TRBV21-1 TGTGCCAGCAGATACCGGGGGGGCGTAGGAATAAACATTCAGTACTTC CASRYRGGVGINIQYF
TRBJ2-1 . . TRBV20-1 TGCAGTGCTAGAGAACAGGAGCAGTTCTTC CSAREQEQFF
TRBJ2-1 . TRBD1 TRBV11-2 TGTGCCAGCAGCTTAGTACTCGGGATTGGTAGGGACAGGGAAGGGTATGAGCAGTTCTTC CASSLVLGIGRDREGYEQFF
TRBJ1-4 . . TRBV5-1 TGCGCCAGCAGCCCGCTCCTACAGGGAACTAATGAAAAACTGTTTTTT CASSPLLQGTNEKLFF
TRBJ2-1 . TRBD2 TRBV7-3 TGTGCCAGCAGCCCGATTGCGGGGGGATCCTACAATGAGCAGTTCTTC CASSPIAGGSYNEQFF
TRBJ1-1 . . TRBV4-3 TGCGCCAGCAGCCAACAGGTTCCGAACACTGAAGCTTTCTTT CASSQQVPNTEAFF